The clone carrying this TCR beta chain was seen repeatedly, ten times or more. The sample is drawn from a study of blood T cells in healthy people across ages. In the study overall: The template switching approach captured approximately one barcoded beta molecule for every two T cells.

V lost 4 bases, J lost 5 bases, and 10 bases stayed unmatched. The CDR3 spans 15 residues. CDR1 SEHNR and CDR2 FQNEAQ come from the germline V gene (reference sequence). The second PCR ran 7 to 11 cycles with a sample-barcoded 5' primer and J-beta primers. Through a template-switch adaptor with 12 random nucleotides, each cDNA molecule received a tag. TCRdb itself ran the 5' RACE reads through MiXCR, one entry per CDR3 protein. The sample yields some 930,000 distinct CDR3 sequences, about 27% seen once. These sequences were also reported in another study, on T cells of mothers and their children. This second study notes: A second PCR was performed with the M1S primer. This primer added sample barcodes and 2-4 random nucleotides.

This sequence joins TRBV7-9 and TRBJ2-5, with 7 bases lining up with TRBD1. The sample comprised blood. This sequence originates from a woman between 40 and 50 years old in good health. CDR3 region: CASSSYRGEGETQYF. As DNA, the CDR3 is TGTGCCAGCAGCTCTTACAGGGGCGAGGGGGAGACCCAGTACTTC.